What follows are 32 T cell receptor beta chains derived from one specimen sequenced in a study of OX40 agonist ivuxolimab in advanced cancers. Method: immunoSEQ multiplex PCR; TCRdb's copy keeps in-frame clones and lacks some. The profile shows approximately 20,000 clones, about 76% of them singletons. Source: CD4+ or CD8+ T cells sorted from blood, taken in a trial of the OX40 agonist ivuxolimab. The source is an adult with an advanced solid tumor such as melanoma, head and neck, liver or kidney cancer.

Sample share makes this clone medium-sized (0.01 to 0.1%). V usage is TRBV4-2 and J usage is TRBJ2-1, with D hard to call. Germline CDR1 reads LGHNA; CDR2 reads YNFKEQ. The CDR3 is 14 amino acids. Trimming took 4 bases from V and 5 from J, leaving 12 bases between them. The chain's CDR3 is CASSPVVGHNEQFF. The DNA of the CDR3 is TGTGCCAGCAGCCCCGTTGTCGGGCACAATGAGCAGTTCTTC.

A few counts support this clone. The J gene is TRBJ1-4, the V gene TRBV4-3; D gene uncertain. The CDR3 is 12 residues long. Germline assignment: CDR1 LGHNA and CDR2 YSLEER. V lost 9 bases to trimming and J lost 4 bases, with 9 bases between them. CDR3 DNA: TGCGCCAGTGGGAGTTATAATGAAAAACTGTTTTTT. Translated: CASGSYNEKLFF.

This chain joins TRBV2 and TRBJ2-7; a possible D gene is TRBD1 (6 bases). Per germline, CDR1 SNHLY and CDR2 FYNNEI. V was pared by 8 bases and J by 2 bases, with 25 bases between. This CDR3 comprises 17 residues. The CDR3, as DNA: TGTGCCAGCTGTACGCTATCGAAACAGGGTCTGGCCTACGAGCAGTACTTC. This sequence encodes CASCTLSKQGLAYEQYF.

The chain has TRBV7-9 and TRBJ2-2, with unresolved D. The V and J ends lost 7 bases and 6 bases respectively, with 0 bases between them. The length of the CDR3 is 9 residues. The germline V gene has CDR1 SEHNR and CDR2 FQNEAQ (reference sequence). The CDR3 protein is CASTGELFF. In DNA, the CDR3 is TGTGCCAGCACCGGGGAGCTGTTTTTT.

The chain links TRBV19 to TRBJ1-1; D is unclear. V was trimmed by 3 bases and J by 7 bases, leaving 9 bases between them. The germline CDR1 and CDR2 sequences are LNHDA and SQIVND (reference sequence). The CDR3 sequence is 12 residues long. CDR3 region: CASSIDGVEAFF. CDR3 DNA: TGTGCCAGTAGTATTGATGGGGTTGAAGCTTTCTTT.

The sample holds one count of this clone. The V gene is TRBV10-1, the J gene TRBJ1-3; no firm D call. Germline CDR1 and CDR2: WNHNN and SYGVQD (reference sequence). The CDR3 is made up of 15 amino acids. Trimming removed 0 bases at V and 6 bases at J, with 12 bases between. The DNA of the CDR3 is TGCGCCAGCAGTGAGTCGCAGACACGTGAAAACACCATATATTTT. It translates to CASSESQTRENTIYF.

This clone showed up many times. The rearrangement uses TRBV7-6 and TRBJ2-3; D possibly corresponds to TRBD2 (9 bases). Germline V gene lookup returns CDR1 SGHVS and CDR2 FNYEAQ. The CDR3 spans 18 residues. V was cut by 4 bases and J by 0 bases, with 20 bases left in between. The CDR3 DNA sequence: TGTGCCAGCAGCTCTAGCGGGACGGACAGGGCTAGCACAGATACGCAGTATTTT. It codes for CASSSSGTDRASTDTQYF.

This chain uses TRBV11-1 with TRBJ1-6, with TRBD1 identical over 9 bases. Germline CDR1 and CDR2: SGHAT and FQDESV (reference sequence). The CDR3 has 15 residues. The trim removed 5 bases at V and 8 bases at J, leaving 7 bases unmatched. The CDR3 region is CASSLGQGFYSPLHF. As DNA, the CDR3 is TGTGCCAGCAGCCTAGGACAGGGGTTCTATTCACCCCTCCACTTT.

A word on this clone: One end of the junction is discordant with germline, which a read error may explain. This chain links TRBV6-5 with TRBJ2-1, with D unclear. The CDR3 is 11 amino acids. Per germline, CDR1 MNHEY and CDR2 SVGAGI. This CDR3 reads CASRLYDEQFF. The CDR3 nucleotides read TGTGCCAGCAGACTCTACGATGAGCAGTTCTTC.

The chain recombines TRBV14 with TRBJ1-5; 8 bases map to TRBD1. The CDR3 contains 15 residues. Per the germline V gene, CDR1 is SGHDN and CDR2 is FVKESK. V shed 2 bases and J 6 bases; nucleotides not matched to a gene: 6. The CDR3 DNA sequence: TGTGCCAGCAGCCAACCAGGGGGCACAGGTCAGCCCCAGCATTTT. Translated: CASSQPGGTGQPQHF. The entire variable domain, with the rest obtained from reference TRBV14 and TRBJ1-5, is as follows: EAGVTQFPSHSVIEKGQTVTLRCDPISGHDNLYWYRRVMGKEIKFLLHFVKESKQDESGMPNNRFLAERTGGTYSTLKVQPAELEDSGVYFCASSQPGGTGQPQHFGDGTRLSIL.

V is TRBV7-2 and J is TRBJ2-7, with 8 bases that match TRBD2. Trimming at V came to 4 bases and at J to 3 bases, leaving 5 bases not matched to a gene. Germline lookup yields CDR1 SGHTA and CDR2 FQGNSA. This CDR3 is 14 amino acids long. CDR3 sequence reads: CASSSGLAIYEQYF. DNA of the CDR3: TGTGCCAGCAGCTCAGGACTAGCTATCTACGAGCAGTACTTC. The full variable domain, with the rest looked up from reference TRBV7-2 and TRBJ2-7, is GAGVSQSPSNKVTEKGKDVELRCDPISGHTALYWYRQSLGQGLEFLIYFQGNSAPDKSGLPSDRFSAERTGGSVSTLTIQRTQQEDSAVYLCASSSGLAIYEQYFGPGTRLTVT.

The rearrangement links TRBV10-1 to TRBJ2-2; TRBD1 agrees at 7 bases. CDR1 is WNHNN, CDR2 SYGVQD, per germline (reference sequence). V lost 8 bases to trimming and J lost 6 bases; unmatched junction nucleotides: 6. The length of the CDR3 is 13 residues. DNA of the CDR3: TGCGCCAGCTATCACAGGGGAGCCGGGGAGCTGTTTTTT. It specifies CASYHRGAGELFF.

This chain uses TRBV19 with TRBJ2-3, with no clear D. The germline V gene has CDR1 LNHDA and CDR2 SQIVND (reference sequence). V lost 7 bases to trimming and J lost 6 bases, with 17 bases between them. CDR3 length: 14 residues. CDR3 in DNA: TGTGCCAGTACGAATGCTAGAGGTCCCGATACGCAGTATTTT. Its translation is CASTNARGPDTQYF.

This clone appeared a single time. The chain joins TRBV28 to TRBJ1-4, with 8 nucleotides matching TRBD1. The V segment lost 10 bases and the J segment 8 bases; nucleotides outside the gene matches: 15. CDR3 length: 15 residues. Germline loops: CDR1 MDHEN, CDR2 SYDVKM. This CDR3 is CATRQGFTSVEKLFF. The CDR3 DNA sequence: TGTGCCACCCGACAGGGGTTTACCTCAGTGGAAAAACTGTTTTTT.

The chain uses TRBV4-1 and TRBJ2-5, with 10 bases fitting TRBD2. Germline V gene data show CDR1 as MGHRA and CDR2 as YSYEKL. The CDR3 loop spans 17 amino acids. V trimming: 1 base; J trimming: 2 bases; junction bases outside the gene matches: 7. CDR3 protein: CASSQGLGTSVQETQYF. DNA of the CDR3: TGCGCCAGCAGCCAAGGACTGGGGACTAGCGTACAAGAGACCCAGTACTTC.

This chain connects TRBV27 to TRBJ1-2; D is unclear. CDR3 size: 13 residues. Trimming cost V 2 bases and J 0 bases, with 4 bases left between them. Germline CDR1 MNHEY, CDR2 SMNVEV (reference sequence). The CDR3 is CASSLGANYGYTF. Here the CDR3 DNA reads TGTGCCAGCAGTTTAGGCGCTAACTATGGCTACACCTTC.

The chain links TRBV27 to TRBJ1-5; 9 bases map to TRBD1. The CDR3 has 17 residues. After removal of 6 bases from V and 5 bases from J, the junction contained 14 bases not matched to a gene. The germline CDR1 and CDR2 sequences are MNHEY and SMNVEV (reference sequence). CDR3 amino acids: CASSANPGQGSDQPQHF. The CDR3 bases are TGTGCCAGCAGCGCCAACCCGGGACAGGGAAGTGATCAGCCCCAGCATTTT.

The CDR3 coding sequence is TGTGCCACCAGCAGTCTGTGGTGGTCCTATAGCAATCAGCCCCAGCATTTT. Its protein is CATSSLWWSYSNQPQHF. The rearrangement links TRBV15 to TRBJ1-5; D is unclear. V was cut by 3 bases and J by 0 bases, with 15 bases left in between. This CDR3 is built from 17 residues. The V gene's germline CDR1 is LNHNV and CDR2 YYDKDF (reference sequence).

CDR3 in DNA: TGCGCCAGCAGCCAAGGGGAATCCACCTACGAGCAGTACTTC. As protein: CASSQGESTYEQYF. The genes are TRBV4-1 and TRBJ2-7, with D uncertain. CDR1 and CDR2 from the germline V gene are MGHRA and YSYEKL. This CDR3 is built from 14 residues. The ends were cut back, 1 base at V and 2 bases at J, with 9 bases in the middle.

J is TRBJ1-5 and V is TRBV7-3; weak D call: TRBD1 (5 bases). CDR3 length: 13 residues. V lost 10 bases and J 5 bases, leaving 15 bases between the germline ends. From germline, CDR1 is SGHTA and CDR2 FQGTGA. The CDR3 DNA follows: TGTGCCACCTGCTGGGGCTACGATCAGCCCCAGCATTTT. This sequence encodes CATCWGYDQPQHF.

This rearrangement joins TRBV9 to TRBJ1-5; 10 bases line up with TRBD1. The V gene's germline CDR1 is SGDLS and CDR2 YYNGEE. The CDR3 sequence is 17 residues long. V was clipped by 4 bases and J by 3 bases; unmatched bases: 10. In DNA form, the CDR3 reads TGTGCCAGCAGCCCAGCGGACAGGGGGGTTAACAATCAGCCCCAGCATTTT. Its translation is CASSPADRGVNNQPQHF.

V and J are TRBV27 and TRBJ2-1; 8 bases are a match to TRBD2. This CDR3 has 15 residues. V shed 2 bases, J shed 8 bases, and the junction held 8 bases outside the gene matches. Per the germline V gene, CDR1 is MNHEY and CDR2 is SMNVEV (reference sequence). The DNA of the CDR3 is TGTGCCAGCAGTTTAAGTCTAGCGGGTGTGGATGAGCAGTTCTTC. This translates into CASSLSLAGVDEQFF.

This clone was recorded a few times. The V call is TRBV5-6, the J call TRBJ1-5; possibly TRBD1 for D (6 bases). The CDR3 sequence is 15 residues long. Germline V gene lookup returns CDR1 SGHDT and CDR2 YYEEEE. V was pared by 4 bases and J by 7 bases, with 18 bases between. CDR3 sequence reads: CASSGGGGAGQPQHF. CDR3 in DNA: TGTGCCAGCAGCGGAGGCGGGGGGGCCGGGCAGCCCCAGCATTTT.

The chain has TRBV7-9 and TRBJ1-5; D remains ambiguous. The V gene's germline CDR1 is SEHNR and CDR2 FQNEAQ (reference sequence). V shed 3 bases and J shed 9 bases, with 9 bases lying between them. The CDR3 has 12 residues. The CDR3 nucleotides read TGTGCCAGCAGCTTGGGATCCGGGCCCCAGCATTTT. Protein sequence: CASSLGSGPQHF.

This rearrangement joins TRBV5-1 to TRBJ1-4; D is unclear. The length of the CDR3 is 14 residues. Germline CDR1 and CDR2: SGHRS and YFSETQ. V was trimmed by 7 bases and J by 0 bases, leaving 10 bases between them. CDR3 in amino acids: CASPPGATNEKLFF. Written as DNA, the CDR3 is TGCGCCAGCCCCCCTGGGGCAACTAATGAAAAACTGTTTTTT.

This clone was observed once. The J gene is TRBJ1-2, the V gene TRBV27; D unclear. The CDR3 contains 14 residues. From germline, CDR1 is MNHEY and CDR2 SMNVEV (reference sequence). V lost 0 bases and J lost 6, with 11 bases in between. The CDR3 is CASSLSWGTDGYTF. As DNA, the CDR3 is TGTGCCAGCAGTTTATCTTGGGGAACGGATGGCTACACCTTC.

The chain links TRBV7-6 to TRBJ2-7; TRBD2 matches at 13 bases. V lost 5 bases to trimming and J lost 4 bases; unmatched junction nucleotides: 5. The CDR3 totals 15 residues. Germline assignment: CDR1 SGHVS and CDR2 FNYEAQ. The chain's CDR3 is CASSPPLAGGYEQYF. The CDR3 DNA follows: TGTGCCAGCAGCCCACCACTAGCGGGAGGGTACGAGCAGTACTTC.

V usage is TRBV6-5 and J usage is TRBJ2-7; TRBD1 might be the D (6 bases). The germline gives CDR1 MNHEY, CDR2 SVGAGI. Trimming pared 4 bases from V and 3 bases from J, leaving 19 bases between. This CDR3 is 16 amino acids long. CDR3 bases: TGTGCCAGCAGTTCCGTGAGGCTTAAAGGGGGCTACGAGCAGTACTTC. The encoded protein is CASSSVRLKGGYEQYF.

CDR3 residues: CASSEMGGAYNEQFF. In nucleotides, the CDR3 is TGTGCCAGCAGTGAAATGGGCGGAGCCTACAATGAGCAGTTCTTC. This chain links TRBV2 with TRBJ2-1, with D unresolved. The V and J ends lost 2 bases and 2 bases respectively, with 10 bases between them. The CDR3 runs 15 residues. Looked up from germline, CDR1 is SNHLY and CDR2 is FYNNEI. Based on the CDR3 plus reference TRBV2 and TRBJ2-1, the full variable domain is EPEVTQTPSHQVTQMGQEVILRCVPISNHLYFYWYRQILGQKVEFLVSFYNNEISEKSEIFDDQFSVERPDGSNFTLKIRSTKLEDSAMYFCASSEMGGAYNEQFFGPGTRLTVL.

This rearrangement joins TRBV9 to TRBJ1-1; a possible D gene is TRBD1 (5 bases). Deletions cut 0 bases from V and 0 bases from J, with 15 bases between. This CDR3 comprises 17 residues. Germline CDR1 SGDLS, CDR2 YYNGEE. CDR3 protein: CASSVDPLRGMNTEAFF. The CDR3, as DNA: TGTGCCAGCAGCGTAGACCCTCTACGGGGCATGAACACTGAAGCTTTCTTT. Full variable domain (missing parts from reference TRBV9 and TRBJ1-1): DSGVTQTPKHLITATGQRVTLRCSPRSGDLSVYWYQQSLDQGLQFLIQYYNGEERAKGNILERFSAQQFPDLHSELNLSSLELGDSALYFCASSVDPLRGMNTEAFFGQGTRLTVV.

In its sample, this clone was seen a few times. The CDR3 nucleotides are TGTGCCAGCAGCTTAGATCGGGGGGCCCTCTCCTACGAGCAGTACTTC. Translating it yields CASSLDRGALSYEQYF. The chain couples TRBV7-8 to TRBJ2-7; the D gene is possibly TRBD2 (7 bases). Trimming pared 1 base from V and 0 bases from J, leaving 13 bases between. In germline, CDR1 is SGHVS, CDR2 FQNEAQ. The CDR3 spans 16 residues.

The chain couples TRBV4-1 to TRBJ2-2, with TRBD2 matching 9 bases. Germline V lookup: CDR1 MGHRA, CDR2 YSYEKL. The CDR3 covers 16 residues. V lost 2 bases, J lost 5 bases, and 6 bases stayed unmatched. This chain's CDR3 is CASSQLAGVRTGELFF. CDR3 DNA: TGCGCCAGCAGCCAATTAGCGGGAGTAAGGACCGGGGAGCTGTTTTTT.